The rows below give T cell receptor beta chains drawn from one sample of a study of T cells in Graves' hyperthyroidism and ophthalmopathy. TCRdb analysed the multiplex PCR reads with MiXCR anew, one entry per CDR3 protein. The sample includes some 600,000 distinct CDR3 sequences, over 11% of them seen just once. Sequencing was performed on blood. These receptors originate from a woman younger than 45 with Graves' hyperthyroidism that later progressed to Graves' ophthalmopathy. Both conserved end residues are part of each CDR3. Fields, in order: V gene, clone size, J gene, D gene, CDR3 DNA, CDR3 protein. A D gene is named only where the DNA matches it firmly. For some rows the clone size is stated as once, few or many, or as a class when expanded; others skip it.

V: TRBV27
size: many
J: TRBJ2-7
D: NA
DNA: TGTGCCAGCAGTTTATCGCATGGGGACTACGAGCAGTACTTC
CDR3: CASSLSHGDYEQYF

V: TRBV5-6
size: many
J: TRBJ2-5
D: NA
DNA: TGTGCCAGCAGCCCCGGTGTCACGCCGGGGGAGACCCAGTACTTC
CDR3: CASSPGVTPGETQYF

V: TRBV15
size: once
J: TRBJ2-7
D: TRBD2
DNA: TGTGCCACCAGCATCTCCTTAGCGGGAGGATTCTACGAGCAGTACTTC
CDR3: CATSISLAGGFYEQYF

V: TRBV19
size: NA
J: TRBJ2-6
D: NA
DNA: TGTGCCAGTAGTACCAACAGGGTATACAGCTCTGGGGCCAACGTCCTGACTTTC
CDR3: CASSTNRVYSSGANVLTF

V: TRBV28
size: NA
J: TRBJ2-7
D: TRBD1
DNA: TGTGCCAGCAGTTTTGTGATGGGACAGGGGGCTTGGGGTTACGAGCAGTACTTC
CDR3: CASSFVMGQGAWGYEQYF

V: TRBV7-9
size: NA
J: TRBJ2-1
D: NA
DNA: TGTGCCAGCAGCTTACCGAGGTGGCCCTCCTACAATGAGCAGTTCTTC
CDR3: CASSLPRWPSYNEQFF

V: TRBV2
size: many
J: TRBJ1-3
D: NA
DNA: TGTGCCAGCAGTGAAGCCCGAAACACCATATATTTT
CDR3: CASSEARNTIYF

V: TRBV12-3/TRBV12-4
size: many
J: TRBJ1-1
D: NA
DNA: NA
CDR3: CASSTSGQGLNTEAFF

V: TRBV20-1
size: many
J: TRBJ1-6
D: NA
DNA: TGCAGTGCTAGAACTGGGGGGCTGGATAATTCACCCCTCCACTTT
CDR3: CSARTGGLDNSPLHF

V: TRBV2
size: many
J: TRBJ2-3
D: TRBD2
DNA: TGTGCCAGCATCCCCCGACTAGCGGCTAGCACAGATACGCAGTATTTT
CDR3: CASIPRLAASTDTQYF

V: TRBV9
size: NA
J: TRBJ2-3
D: NA
DNA: TGTGCCAGCAGCGTACAGCCCCCCACAGATACGCAGTATTTT
CDR3: CASSVQPPTDTQYF

V: TRBV27
size: NA
J: TRBJ1-1
D: TRBD1
DNA: TGTGCCAGCACGGACAGGGGAGGTACTGAAGCTTTCTTT
CDR3: CASTDRGGTEAFF

V: TRBV18
size: few
J: TRBJ2-7
D: NA
DNA: TGTGCCAGCTCACCAGAGGGTATTGACTCCTACGAGCAGTACTTC
CDR3: CASSPEGIDSYEQYF

V: TRBV7-2
size: many
J: TRBJ1-2
D: NA
DNA: TGTGCCAGCAGCCAAAGAGGACAGAGCTATGGCTACACCTTC
CDR3: CASSQRGQSYGYTF

V: TRBV11-3
size: many
J: TRBJ2-7
D: NA
DNA: TGTGCCAGCAGCTTAGCCCCCCGACTAGATACCTACGAGCAGTACTTC
CDR3: CASSLAPRLDTYEQYF

V: TRBV20-1
size: few
J: TRBJ2-7
D: NA
DNA: TGCAGTGCTGTGGACAATGGATACGAGCAGTACTTC
CDR3: CSAVDNGYEQYF

V: TRBV7-9
size: NA
J: TRBJ2-2
D: TRBD2
DNA: TGTGCCAGCAGCCCGAGCAGGGGTACTAGCGGGAACACCGGGGAGCTGTTTTTT
CDR3: CASSPSRGTSGNTGELFF

V: TRBV9
size: few
J: TRBJ2-3
D: TRBD2
DNA: TGTGCCAGCAGCGAACTAGCGGAGTCCGTTGGGACGCAGTATTTT
CDR3: CASSELAESVGTQYF

V: TRBV19
size: once
J: TRBJ1-5
D: TRBD1
DNA: TGTGCCAGTAGTGAGACAGGGGGGAGACAGCCCCAGCATTTT
CDR3: CASSETGGRQPQHF

V: TRBV11-3
size: many
J: TRBJ1-6
D: NA
DNA: TGTGCCAGCAGCTCCGGGCTGCTCAATTCACCCCTCCACTTT
CDR3: CASSSGLLNSPLHF

V: TRBV29-1
size: many
J: TRBJ1-5
D: NA
DNA: TGCAGCGTAAGGAATAGCAATCAGCCCCAGCATTTT
CDR3: CSVRNSNQPQHF

V: TRBV3-1
size: many
J: TRBJ2-2
D: NA
DNA: TGTGCCAGCACCCTAAAGGGTGCCGGGGAGCTGTTTTTT
CDR3: CASTLKGAGELFF

V: TRBV3-1
size: many
J: TRBJ2-7
D: NA
DNA: TGTGCCAGCAGCCACCAGGCAGGACGCCACGAGCAGTACTTC
CDR3: CASSHQAGRHEQYF

V: TRBV6-1
size: many
J: TRBJ1-2
D: NA
DNA: TGTGCCAGCGATGAGACAGGAGTTAACTATGGCTACACCTTC
CDR3: CASDETGVNYGYTF

V: TRBV6-1
size: many
J: TRBJ2-1
D: TRBD1
DNA: TGTGCCAGTCGTAGGACAGGGAGCACCTACAATGAGCAGTTCTTC
CDR3: CASRRTGSTYNEQFF

V: TRBV12-3/TRBV12-4
size: NA
J: TRBJ1-1
D: TRBD1
DNA: TGTGCCAGCAGTTCCATCCCTCGACAGGGAGGGATCACTGAAGCTTTCTTT
CDR3: CASSSIPRQGGITEAFF

V: TRBV7-3
size: many
J: TRBJ2-3
D: NA
DNA: TGTGCCAGCAGCACGCCCCCAGATACGCAGTATTTT
CDR3: CASSTPPDTQYF

V: TRBV30
size: few
J: TRBJ2-3
D: TRBD1
DNA: TGTGCCTGGACTAAAATATGGACAGGGGGCAGGGAAGATACGCAGTATTTT
CDR3: CAWTKIWTGGREDTQYF

V: TRBV6-2/TRBV6-3
size: many
J: TRBJ2-5
D: TRBD2
DNA: TGTGCCAGCAGTTCCGGGACTAGCGGGAGTACCCAGTACTTC
CDR3: CASSSGTSGSTQYF

V: TRBV6-1
size: NA
J: TRBJ2-2
D: TRBD2
DNA: TGTGCCAGCAGCCCGGGACTAGCGGGAGGGCCAGGCACCGGGGAGCTGTTTTTT
CDR3: CASSPGLAGGPGTGELFF

V: TRBV11-2
size: many
J: TRBJ2-3
D: NA
DNA: TGTGCCAGCAGCTTACTAGCGATAAGCACAGATACGCAGTATTTT
CDR3: CASSLLAISTDTQYF

V: TRBV6-1
size: many
J: TRBJ2-7
D: NA
DNA: TGTGCCAGCAGGATAGAGCCTTACTCCCTCTACGAGCAGTACTTC
CDR3: CASRIEPYSLYEQYF

V: TRBV4-3
size: few
J: TRBJ2-7
D: NA
DNA: TGCGCCAGCAGCCAAGATAGGGCTAGCTTCTCCTACGAGCAGTACTTC
CDR3: CASSQDRASFSYEQYF

V: TRBV20-1
size: NA
J: TRBJ2-5
D: TRBD1
DNA: TGCAGTGCTGAGGACAGGACCCTACAAGAGACCCAGTACTTC
CDR3: CSAEDRTLQETQYF

V: TRBV7-8
size: many
J: TRBJ1-5
D: NA
DNA: TGTGCCAGCAGCTTAAACGGAGGATATAGCAATCAGCCCCAGCATTTT
CDR3: CASSLNGGYSNQPQHF

V: TRBV19
size: NA
J: TRBJ2-7
D: TRBD2
DNA: TGTGCCAGTAGTATCACAACTAGCGGGAGCTACGAGCAGTACTTC
CDR3: CASSITTSGSYEQYF

V: TRBV7-9
size: few
J: TRBJ2-3
D: NA
DNA: TGTGCCAGCAGCCAACCCGAGGGGCAAGATACGCAGTATTTT
CDR3: CASSQPEGQDTQYF

V: TRBV28
size: few
J: TRBJ2-4
D: TRBD1
DNA: TGTGCCAGCAGTTTAGGGGGACCCCAGGGGGACATTCAGTACTTC
CDR3: CASSLGGPQGDIQYF

V: TRBV7-3
size: many
J: TRBJ2-1
D: NA
DNA: TGTGCCAGCAGCTTGGGATGGCGGGGCTCCTACAATGAGCAGTTCTTC
CDR3: CASSLGWRGSYNEQFF

V: TRBV7-2
size: few
J: TRBJ2-2
D: NA
DNA: TGTGCCAGCAGCCTGTGGTCCAGGGCCGGCGGGGAGCTGTTTTTT
CDR3: CASSLWSRAGGELFF

V: TRBV7-9
size: many
J: TRBJ1-2
D: NA
DNA: TGTGCCAGCAGCTTAGCTACTGGGGGCGCAAACTATGGCTACACCTTC
CDR3: CASSLATGGANYGYTF

V: TRBV4-2
size: few
J: TRBJ2-2
D: NA
DNA: TGTGCCAGCAGCCAAGAGCGGGCGGCGAACACCGGGGAGCTGTTTTTT
CDR3: CASSQERAANTGELFF

V: TRBV12-3/TRBV12-4
size: many
J: TRBJ1-1
D: TRBD1
DNA: TGTGCCAGCAGGTCCCGGGACAGGGGGCGGGACACTGAAGCTTTCTTT
CDR3: CASRSRDRGRDTEAFF

V: TRBV28
size: many
J: TRBJ2-1
D: TRBD1
DNA: TGTGCCAGCAGGACAGGGGTCCTACTCTACAATGAGCAGTTCTTC
CDR3: CASRTGVLLYNEQFF

V: TRBV4-1
size: many
J: TRBJ1-4
D: NA
DNA: TGCGCCAGCAGCCCCATTGGGGCAGGACAGCCTAATGAAAAACTGTTTTTT
CDR3: CASSPIGAGQPNEKLFF

V: TRBV25-1
size: NA
J: TRBJ1-1
D: NA
DNA: TGTGCCAGCAGTGGGGGCTCCGGGACTGAAGCTTTCTTT
CDR3: CASSGGSGTEAFF